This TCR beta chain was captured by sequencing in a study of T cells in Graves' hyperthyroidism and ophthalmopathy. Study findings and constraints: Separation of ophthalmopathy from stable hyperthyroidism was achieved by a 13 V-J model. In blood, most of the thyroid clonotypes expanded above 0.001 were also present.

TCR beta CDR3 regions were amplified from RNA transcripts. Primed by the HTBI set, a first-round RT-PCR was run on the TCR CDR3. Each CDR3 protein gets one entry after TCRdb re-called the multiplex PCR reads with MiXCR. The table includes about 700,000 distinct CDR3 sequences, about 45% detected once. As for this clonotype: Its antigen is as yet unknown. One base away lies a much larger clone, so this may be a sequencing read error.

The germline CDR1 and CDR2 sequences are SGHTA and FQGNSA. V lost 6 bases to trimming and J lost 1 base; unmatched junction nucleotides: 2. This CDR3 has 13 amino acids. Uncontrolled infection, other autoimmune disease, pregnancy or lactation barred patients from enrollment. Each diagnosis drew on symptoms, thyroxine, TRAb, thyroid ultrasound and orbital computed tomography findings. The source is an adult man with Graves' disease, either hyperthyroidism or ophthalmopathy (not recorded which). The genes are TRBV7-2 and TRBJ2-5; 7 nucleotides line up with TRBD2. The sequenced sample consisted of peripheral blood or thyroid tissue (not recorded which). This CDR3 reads CASSASGQETQYF. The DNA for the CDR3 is TGTGCCAGCAGTGCTAGCGGCCAAGAGACCCAGTACTTC.